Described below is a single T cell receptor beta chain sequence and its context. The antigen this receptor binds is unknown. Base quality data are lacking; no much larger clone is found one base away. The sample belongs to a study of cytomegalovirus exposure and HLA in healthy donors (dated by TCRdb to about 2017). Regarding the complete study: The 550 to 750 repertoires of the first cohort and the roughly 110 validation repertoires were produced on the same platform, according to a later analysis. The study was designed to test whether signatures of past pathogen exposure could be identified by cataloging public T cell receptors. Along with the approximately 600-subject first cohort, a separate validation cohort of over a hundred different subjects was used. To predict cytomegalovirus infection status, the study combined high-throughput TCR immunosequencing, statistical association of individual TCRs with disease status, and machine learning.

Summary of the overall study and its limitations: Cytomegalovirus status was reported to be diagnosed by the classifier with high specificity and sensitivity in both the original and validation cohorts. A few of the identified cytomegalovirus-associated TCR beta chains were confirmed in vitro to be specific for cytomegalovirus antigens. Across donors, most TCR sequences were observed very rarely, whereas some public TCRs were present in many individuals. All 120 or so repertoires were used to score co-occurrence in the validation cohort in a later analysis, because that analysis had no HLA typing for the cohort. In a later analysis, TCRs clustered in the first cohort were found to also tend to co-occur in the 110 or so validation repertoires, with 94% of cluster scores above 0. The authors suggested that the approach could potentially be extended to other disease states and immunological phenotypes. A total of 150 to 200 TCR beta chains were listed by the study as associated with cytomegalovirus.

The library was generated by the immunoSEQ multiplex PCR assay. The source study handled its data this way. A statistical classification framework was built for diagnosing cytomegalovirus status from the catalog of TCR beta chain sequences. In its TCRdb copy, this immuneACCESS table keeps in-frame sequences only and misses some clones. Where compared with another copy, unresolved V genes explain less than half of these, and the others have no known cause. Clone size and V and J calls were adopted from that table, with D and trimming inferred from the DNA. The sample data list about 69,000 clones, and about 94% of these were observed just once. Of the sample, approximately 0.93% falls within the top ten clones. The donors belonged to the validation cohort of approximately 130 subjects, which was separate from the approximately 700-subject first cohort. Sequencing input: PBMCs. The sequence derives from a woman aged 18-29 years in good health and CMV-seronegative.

The CDR3 has the sequence CATSREGGYGYTF. The nucleotides are TGTGCCACCAGCAGAGAAGGAGGCTATGGCTACACCTTC. Recombination joined TRBV15 with TRBJ1-2, with the D gene call left open. Taken from the germline V gene (reference sequence), the CDR1 and CDR2 loops are LNHNV and YYDKDF. Inclusive of the bounding cysteine and phenylalanine, the CDR3 is 13 residues long. Only the CDR3 DNA stays, 39 bases, in frame from base 1. Deletion took 0 bases off V and 4 bases off J, with a span of 6 bases between the germline ends.